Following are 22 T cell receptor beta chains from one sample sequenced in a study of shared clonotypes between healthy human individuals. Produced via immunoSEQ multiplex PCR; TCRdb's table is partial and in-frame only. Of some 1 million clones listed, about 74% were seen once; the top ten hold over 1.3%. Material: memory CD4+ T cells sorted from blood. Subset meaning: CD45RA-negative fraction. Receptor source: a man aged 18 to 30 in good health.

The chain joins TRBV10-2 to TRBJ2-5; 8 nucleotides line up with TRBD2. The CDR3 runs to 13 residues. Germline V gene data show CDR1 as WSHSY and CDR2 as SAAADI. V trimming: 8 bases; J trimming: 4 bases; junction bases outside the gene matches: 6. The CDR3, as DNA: TGCGCCAGCCATAACGGGGGGGGAGAGACCCAGTACTTC. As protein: CASHNGGGETQYF.

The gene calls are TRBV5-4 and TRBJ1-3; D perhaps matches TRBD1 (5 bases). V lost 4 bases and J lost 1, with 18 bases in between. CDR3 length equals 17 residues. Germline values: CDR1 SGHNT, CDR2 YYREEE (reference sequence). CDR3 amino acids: CASSPRGTFTSGNTIYF. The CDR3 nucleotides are TGTGCCAGCAGCCCCCGCGGGACGTTTACTTCTGGAAACACCATATATTTT.

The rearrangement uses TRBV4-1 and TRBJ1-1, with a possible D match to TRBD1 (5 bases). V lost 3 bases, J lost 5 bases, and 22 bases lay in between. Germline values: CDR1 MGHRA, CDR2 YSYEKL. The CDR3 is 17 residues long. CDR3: CASSHPASGGEGTEAFF. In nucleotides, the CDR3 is TGCGCCAGCAGCCATCCCGCCTCGGGAGGGGAGGGTACTGAAGCTTTCTTT.

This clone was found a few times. The DNA for the CDR3 is TGTGCCATCAGTGAGCGGGACAGCTCTAACTATGGCTACACCTTC. Its translation is CAISERDSSNYGYTF. The V call is TRBV10-3, the J call TRBJ1-2, with 7 bases lining up with TRBD1. The CDR3 is 15 amino acids. V was clipped by 2 bases and J by 0 bases; unmatched bases: 3. CDR1 is ENHRY, CDR2 SYGVKD, per germline.

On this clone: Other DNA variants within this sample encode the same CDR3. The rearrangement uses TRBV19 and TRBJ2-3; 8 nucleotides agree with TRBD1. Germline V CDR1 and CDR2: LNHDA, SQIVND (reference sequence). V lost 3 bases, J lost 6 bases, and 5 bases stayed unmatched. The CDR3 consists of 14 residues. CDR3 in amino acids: CASSIGTGTDTQYF. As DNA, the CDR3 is TGTGCCAGTAGTATCGGGACAGGAACTGATACGCAGTATTTT.

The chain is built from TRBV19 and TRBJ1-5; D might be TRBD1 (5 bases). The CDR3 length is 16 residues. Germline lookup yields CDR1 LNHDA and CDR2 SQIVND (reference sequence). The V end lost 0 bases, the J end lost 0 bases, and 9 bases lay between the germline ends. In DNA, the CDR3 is TGTGCCAGTAGTATAGAATCCCAGGGTAGCAATCAGCCCCAGCATTTT. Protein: CASSIESQGSNQPQHF.

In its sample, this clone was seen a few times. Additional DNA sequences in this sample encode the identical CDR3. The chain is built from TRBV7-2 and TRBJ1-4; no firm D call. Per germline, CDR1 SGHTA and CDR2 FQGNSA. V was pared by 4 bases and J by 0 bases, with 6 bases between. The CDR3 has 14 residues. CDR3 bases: TGTGCCAGCAGCTCATACGCAACTAATGAAAAACTGTTTTTT. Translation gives CASSSYATNEKLFF.

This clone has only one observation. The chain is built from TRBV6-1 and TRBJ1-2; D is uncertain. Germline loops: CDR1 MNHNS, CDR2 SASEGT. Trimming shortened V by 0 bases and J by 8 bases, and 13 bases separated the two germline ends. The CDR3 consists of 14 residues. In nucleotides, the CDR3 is TGTGCCAGCAGTGAAGCGTGGCAGGTCCACGGCTACACCTTC. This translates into CASSEAWQVHGYTF.

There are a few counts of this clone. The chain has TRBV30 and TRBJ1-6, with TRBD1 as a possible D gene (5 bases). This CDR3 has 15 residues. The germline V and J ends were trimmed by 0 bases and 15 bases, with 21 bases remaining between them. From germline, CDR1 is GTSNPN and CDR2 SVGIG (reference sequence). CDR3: CAWSVRSPAGTLLHF. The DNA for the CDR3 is TGTGCCTGGAGTGTACGTAGTCCGGCCGGGACCCTCCTCCACTTT.

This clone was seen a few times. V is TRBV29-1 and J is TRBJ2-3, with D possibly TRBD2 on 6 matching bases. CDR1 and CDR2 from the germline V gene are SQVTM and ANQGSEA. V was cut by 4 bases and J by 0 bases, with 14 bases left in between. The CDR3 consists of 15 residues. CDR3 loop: CSVVGGGVSTDTQYF. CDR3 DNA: TGCAGCGTTGTCGGGGGAGGAGTAAGCACAGATACGCAGTATTTT.

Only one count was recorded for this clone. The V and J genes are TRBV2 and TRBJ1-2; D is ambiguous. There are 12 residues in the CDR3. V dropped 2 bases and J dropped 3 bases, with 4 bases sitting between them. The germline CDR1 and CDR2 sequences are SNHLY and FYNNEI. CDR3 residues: CASSESDYGYTF. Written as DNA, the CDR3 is TGTGCCAGCAGTGAAAGCGACTATGGCTACACCTTC.

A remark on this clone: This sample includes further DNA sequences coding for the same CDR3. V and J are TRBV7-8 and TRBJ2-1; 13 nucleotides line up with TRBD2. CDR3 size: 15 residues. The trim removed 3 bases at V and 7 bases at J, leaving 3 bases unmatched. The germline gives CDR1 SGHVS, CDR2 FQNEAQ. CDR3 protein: CASSLGLAGNNEQFF. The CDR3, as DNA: TGTGCCAGCAGCTTGGGACTAGCGGGAAATAATGAGCAGTTCTTC.

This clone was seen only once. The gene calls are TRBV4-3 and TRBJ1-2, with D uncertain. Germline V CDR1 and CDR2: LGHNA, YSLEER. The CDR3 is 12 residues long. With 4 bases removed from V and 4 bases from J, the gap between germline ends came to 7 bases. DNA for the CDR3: TGCGCCAGCAGCCTGAACTCCTATGGCTACACCTTC. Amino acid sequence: CASSLNSYGYTF.

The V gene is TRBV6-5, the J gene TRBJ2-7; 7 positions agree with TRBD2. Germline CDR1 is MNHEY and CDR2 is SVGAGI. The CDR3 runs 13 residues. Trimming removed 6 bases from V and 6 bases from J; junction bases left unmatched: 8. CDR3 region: CASRAGLVGEQYF. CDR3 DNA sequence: TGTGCCAGCAGAGCGGGACTCGTGGGCGAGCAGTACTTC.

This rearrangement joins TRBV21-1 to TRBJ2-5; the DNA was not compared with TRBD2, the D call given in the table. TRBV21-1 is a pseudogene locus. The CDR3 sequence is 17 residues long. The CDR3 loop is CASSKAQWRRLQETQYF. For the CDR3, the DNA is TGTGCCAGCAGCAAAGCGCAATGGAGGCGGTTACAAGAGACCCAGTACTTC.

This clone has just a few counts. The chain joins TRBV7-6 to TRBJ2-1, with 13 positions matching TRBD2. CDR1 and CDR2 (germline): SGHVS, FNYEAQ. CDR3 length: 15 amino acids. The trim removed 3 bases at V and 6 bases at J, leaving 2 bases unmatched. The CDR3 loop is CASSFGTSGVNEQFF. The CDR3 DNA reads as TGTGCCAGCAGCTTTGGGACTAGCGGGGTCAATGAGCAGTTCTTC.

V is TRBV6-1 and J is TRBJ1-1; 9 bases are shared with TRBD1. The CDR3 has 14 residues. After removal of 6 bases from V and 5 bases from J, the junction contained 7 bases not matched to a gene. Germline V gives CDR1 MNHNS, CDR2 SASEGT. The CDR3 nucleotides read TGTGCCAGCAGGAGGACAGGGGAAGGAACTGAAGCTTTCTTT. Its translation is CASRRTGEGTEAFF.

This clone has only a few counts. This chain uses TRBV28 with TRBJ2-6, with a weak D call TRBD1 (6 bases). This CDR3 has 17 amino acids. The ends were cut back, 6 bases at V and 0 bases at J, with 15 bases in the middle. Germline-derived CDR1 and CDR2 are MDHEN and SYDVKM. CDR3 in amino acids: CASSSGQITSGANVLTF. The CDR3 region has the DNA TGTGCCAGCAGCTCCGGACAGATCACCTCTGGGGCCAACGTCCTGACTTTC.

This CDR3 is CASTDRRGDTIYF. The CDR3 DNA reads as TGTGCCAGTACGGACAGGCGGGGAGACACCATATATTTT. V is TRBV19 and J is TRBJ1-3, with 7 positions matching TRBD1. This CDR3 comprises 13 residues. The V segment lost 7 bases and the J segment 8 bases; nucleotides outside the gene matches: 8. Looked up from germline, CDR1 is LNHDA and CDR2 is SQIVND (reference sequence).

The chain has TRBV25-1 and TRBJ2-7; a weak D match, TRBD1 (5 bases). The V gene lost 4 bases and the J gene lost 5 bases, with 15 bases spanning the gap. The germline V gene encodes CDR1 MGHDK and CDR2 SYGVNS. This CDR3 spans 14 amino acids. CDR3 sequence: CASSAKGLRDEQYF. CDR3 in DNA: TGTGCCAGCAGTGCAAAAGGGCTCAGGGACGAGCAGTACTTC.

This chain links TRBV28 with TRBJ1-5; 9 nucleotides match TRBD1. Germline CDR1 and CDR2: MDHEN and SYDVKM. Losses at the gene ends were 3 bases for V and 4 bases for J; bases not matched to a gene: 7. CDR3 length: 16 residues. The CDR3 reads CASSFTTGGENQPQHF. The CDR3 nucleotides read TGTGCCAGCAGTTTTACGACAGGGGGAGAGAATCAGCCCCAGCATTTT.

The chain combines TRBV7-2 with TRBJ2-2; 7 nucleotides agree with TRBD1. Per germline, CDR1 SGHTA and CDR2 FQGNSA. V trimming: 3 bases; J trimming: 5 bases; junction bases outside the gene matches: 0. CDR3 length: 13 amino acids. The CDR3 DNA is TGTGCCAGCAGCTTGGGACAGACCGGGGAGCTGTTTTTT. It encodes CASSLGQTGELFF.